These T cell receptor beta chains were read from a single sample in a study of human T cells and chemical hapten exposure. TCRdb passed the RACE reads through MiXCR, listing each CDR3 protein once. This sample has a few hundred thousand distinct CDR3 sequences, with about 6.3% found just once. The material was whole blood, obtained in connection with sensitization to the hapten diphenylcyclopropenone (DPC). These receptor sequences come from a woman younger than 35 with alopecia areata. Some clones in this sample may be carry-over from other donors' samples. CDR3s include the opening cysteine and the closing phenylalanine or tryptophan. The D gene is left open where the match is weak. The size field is filled for only some rows; it gives once, few, many or a size class.

clone size: many
J gene: TRBJ1-2
V gene: TRBV10-3
D gene: TRBD1
CDR3 protein: CAITLDRGAHGYTF
CDR3 DNA: TGTGCCATCACTCTTGACAGGGGGGCCCATGGCTACACCTTC

clone size: many
J gene: TRBJ1-5
V gene: TRBV28
D gene: NA
CDR3 protein: CATRGSNQPQHF
CDR3 DNA: TGTGCCACCCGGGGGAGCAATCAGCCCCAGCATTTT

clone size: NA
J gene: TRBJ2-3
V gene: TRBV10-3
D gene: NA
CDR3 protein: CAISENTLSTDTQYF
CDR3 DNA: TGTGCCATCAGTGAGAACACCCTTAGCACAGATACGCAGTATTTT

clone size: NA
J gene: TRBJ1-2
V gene: TRBV28
D gene: NA
CDR3 protein: CASYIRAYGYTF
CDR3 DNA: TGTGCCAGCTACATCAGGGCCTATGGCTACACCTTC

clone size: few
J gene: TRBJ2-7
V gene: TRBV12-3/TRBV12-4
D gene: NA
CDR3 protein: CASSPNGGGYEQYF
CDR3 DNA: TGTGCCAGCAGCCCCAACGGGGGCGGCTACGAGCAGTACTTC

clone size: NA
J gene: TRBJ1-5
V gene: TRBV15
D gene: TRBD1
CDR3 protein: CATSRGQGGDQPQHF
CDR3 DNA: TGTGCCACCAGCAGGGGACAGGGAGGAGATCAGCCCCAGCATTTT

clone size: few
J gene: TRBJ2-7
V gene: TRBV20-1
D gene: NA
CDR3 protein: CSATGGHLYEQYF
CDR3 DNA: TGCAGTGCTACAGGGGGGCACCTCTACGAGCAGTACTTC

clone size: few
J gene: TRBJ1-2
V gene: TRBV12-3/TRBV12-4
D gene: TRBD1
CDR3 protein: CASSNTGAGYTF
CDR3 DNA: TGTGCCAGCAGTAATACAGGGGCTGGCTACACCTTC

clone size: NA
J gene: TRBJ2-7
V gene: TRBV7-9
D gene: NA
CDR3 protein: CASSLSGASYEQYF
CDR3 DNA: TGTGCCAGCAGCTTATCGGGGGCCAGCTACGAGCAGTACTTC

clone size: many
J gene: TRBJ1-6
V gene: TRBV6-2/TRBV6-3
D gene: NA
CDR3 protein: CANIKRDNSPLHF
CDR3 DNA: TGTGCCAACATCAAGAGGGACAATTCACCCCTCCACTTT

clone size: many
J gene: TRBJ1-5
V gene: TRBV28
D gene: NA
CDR3 protein: CASSLWDRGPPHF
CDR3 DNA: TGTGCCAGCAGTTTATGGGATCGGGGTCCTCCGCATTTT

clone size: many
J gene: TRBJ1-2
V gene: TRBV6-1
D gene: TRBD1
CDR3 protein: CASSDQTGGRDGYTF
CDR3 DNA: TGTGCCAGCAGTGACCAGACAGGGGGGCGAGATGGCTACACCTTC

clone size: many
J gene: TRBJ1-1
V gene: TRBV7-2
D gene: NA
CDR3 protein: CASSLMRAEAFF
CDR3 DNA: TGTGCCAGCAGCTTAATGAGGGCTGAAGCTTTCTTT

clone size: few
J gene: TRBJ1-1
V gene: TRBV28
D gene: NA
CDR3 protein: CASRTARKTEAFF
CDR3 DNA: TGTGCCAGCAGGACAGCAAGAAAGACTGAAGCTTTCTTT

clone size: many
J gene: TRBJ1-1
V gene: TRBV29-1
D gene: NA
CDR3 protein: CSVDIGGAGTEAFF
CDR3 DNA: TGCAGCGTTGATATCGGGGGCGCTGGTACTGAAGCTTTCTTT

clone size: many
J gene: TRBJ1-4
V gene: TRBV2
D gene: NA
CDR3 protein: CASNPGRREKLFF
CDR3 DNA: TGTGCCAGCAACCCGGGACGGAGGGAAAAACTGTTTTTT

clone size: many
J gene: TRBJ1-5
V gene: TRBV6-2/TRBV6-3
D gene: NA
CDR3 protein: CASSYVAGNQPQHF
CDR3 DNA: TGTGCCAGCAGTTACGTGGCGGGGAATCAGCCCCAGCATTTT

clone size: NA
J gene: TRBJ2-3
V gene: TRBV4-3
D gene: TRBD2
CDR3 protein: CASSQVGTSDFFF
CDR3 DNA: TGCGCCAGCAGCCAAGTGGGGACTAGCGATTTCTTTTTT

clone size: many
J gene: TRBJ1-1
V gene: TRBV7-3
D gene: NA
CDR3 protein: CASSPLGGRTEAFF
CDR3 DNA: TGTGCCAGCAGCCCCCTGGGGGGGCGCACTGAAGCTTTCTTT

clone size: few
J gene: TRBJ1-2
V gene: TRBV3-1
D gene: TRBD1
CDR3 protein: CASSRRDRSNYGYTF
CDR3 DNA: TGTGCCAGCAGCCGAAGGGACAGGTCTAACTATGGCTACACCTTC